This note documents a single TCR beta chain sequence. Germline CDR1 reads SQVTM; CDR2 reads ANQGSEA. This CDR3 contains 14 residues. J gave up 0 bases and V 7 bases, and 3 bases lay outside the gene matches. This sample is part of a study of cytomegalovirus exposure and HLA in healthy donors. Whole-study context: Unique TCRs from HLA-typed donors, about 85 million of them, were held in an early data release. In terms of ancestry, the Caucasian-associated cluster contained around four fifths of the 300 to 400 genotyped donors.

The PCR employed 60 Vbeta primers together with 13 Jbeta primers. Only in-frame clones appear in the TCRdb table, and some are missing; sequencing was by immunoSEQ multiplex PCR. The sample has some 150,000 clones, and its top ten clones hold 2% to 3%. This clonotype originated in a man in his forties in good health and CMV-seronegative. The rearrangement links TRBV29-1 to TRBJ2-2; 9 nucleotides agree with TRBD2. Material for sequencing was PBMCs. The CDR3 spells CSAASGANTGELFF. CDR3 coding DNA: TGCAGCGCCGCTAGCGGGGCGAACACCGGGGAGCTGTTTTTT.